This T cell receptor beta chain was recovered during a study of cytomegalovirus exposure and HLA in healthy donors (dated by TCRdb to 2016 to 2017). Some background on the complete study: In an earlier analysis of 550 to 750 of the donors, approximately 300 Gb of sequence data and 117 million unique TCR beta sequences from roughly 200 million T cells were reported. To decide whether each TCR beta V gene segment behaved as functional or pseudogenic, an earlier analysis of approximately 620 of the donors relied on high-throughput TCR beta sequencing. An early release covering some 640 HLA-typed donors comprised about 300 gigabases of sequencing data and about 90 million unique TCR sequences. Roughly 5 DR-DQ haplotypes were handled as single units for association and clustering, since linkage in the cohort was strong. The study combined high-throughput TCR immunosequencing, statistical association of individual TCRs with disease status, and machine learning to predict cytomegalovirus infection status. Across 300 to 500 genotyped donors of the cohort, an average of roughly 200,000 unique TCR beta nucleotide sequences per donor were sequenced, and approximately 17% of those sequences were non-productive. The study profiled the T cell repertoires of hundreds of subjects by immunosequencing and related them to cytomegalovirus serostatus. HLA typing included class I and class II loci at four-digit resolution. Donor age, sex, ethnicity and CMV serostatus were collected together with the repertoire data. Of the 398 genotyped donors, approximately 80% fell in the genetic ancestry cluster associated with self-reported Caucasian donors. Every repertoire in the discovery cohort had been generated on one and the same sequencing platform. In a later genetic analysis, genome-wide SNP genotypes for 398 of the 666 donors were used, and that subset was treated as a discovery cohort. In addition to the first cohort of around 670 subjects, a separate validation cohort of some 120 different subjects was used. Rather than drawing on any new phenotypic data, the later analysis identified candidate immune exposures from TCR beta sequences and the way those sequences occurred across donors. A later analysis re-examined previously published TCR beta repertoires from more than 650 donors and added high-resolution HLA genotyping to investigate patterns of TCR occurrence. The study aimed to test whether signatures of past pathogen exposure could be identified by cataloging public T cell receptors. The number of typed donors differed by locus: roughly 629-630 for A, B, C, DRB1 and DQB1; 522 for DQA1; approximately 610 for DPA1; and roughly 490 for DPB1. Findings and caveats that apply to the study as a whole: The only immune exposure information available for the cohort was CMV serostatus. According to a later analysis, most CMV-associated TCR beta chains appeared to be HLA-restricted, and the HLA associations seemed to be driven largely by CMV exposure. Because some donors lacked HLA typing at each locus, the association tests relied only on the typed subset. Some IMGT-functional V segments, including TRBV6-2 and TRBV6-3, could not be told apart with the 87-base-pair reads, so those segments were excluded. In a later genetic analysis, fewer N-insertions in productive TCRs were reported among donors in an Asian-associated ancestry cluster than the 666-donor mean. While some public TCRs were present in many individuals, most TCR sequences turned up only very rarely across donors. At a false discovery rate of 0.05, a later analysis linked 16,000 or so TCR beta sequences to specific HLA alleles. According to a later analysis, parvovirus B19, influenza, CMV and Epstein-Barr virus appeared linked to several top co-occurrence clusters. In vitro tests confirmed that a few of the cytomegalovirus-associated TCR beta chains recognize cytomegalovirus antigens. In this cohort, only TCR beta chains were sequenced, and detectable features were limited by the absence of alpha or paired-chain data. A total of about 180 TCR beta chains were listed by the study as associated with cytomegalovirus. Presence/absence analyses assumed roughly uniform sequencing depth across donors, an assumption that may not hold. Correlated functional status among segregating V segments might reflect linkage disequilibrium, but an unknown experimental factor could not be ruled out. The authors suggested that the approach could potentially be extended to other disease states and immunological phenotypes. In a later analysis, TCR association rates were found to vary across HLA loci, with the most associated TCRs seen for DRB1 alleles and the fewest for HLA-C alleles. When HLA alleles, especially DR and DQ, strongly co-occurred, TCR associations were difficult to assign to individual alleles. In both the original and validation cohorts, the classifier was reported to diagnose cytomegalovirus status with high specificity and sensitivity. A group of highly shared sequence variants was considered likely to be a technical artifact of the sequencing pipeline. Roughly 15 rarely observed V segments, including chromosome 9 orphons, were excluded from the earlier analysis of 550 to 700 of the donors because counts were too low. In an earlier analysis of around 600 of the donors, most TCR beta V segments appeared in productive rearrangements about 90% or about 30% of the time, broadly matching IMGT annotations. A later analysis found that HLA-associated TCR beta chains were more clonally expanded and had lower generation probabilities than equally common non-associated chains. A further reported finding was that TCR beta sequences accurately predicted the HLA-A and HLA-B alleles for most subjects in the first cohort. An association between a missense DCLRE1C variant and V-gene and J-gene trimming of TCR beta chains was found in a later genetic analysis and replicated in an independent cohort.

Library method: the immunoSEQ multiplex PCR assay. A mixture of 60 forward primers for TCR Vbeta segments and 13 reverse primers for TCR Jbeta segments was used in the multiplex PCR. The CDR3 region of rearranged TCR beta genes was amplified from genomic DNA by a multiplex PCR assay. The Illumina HiSeq System was used to sequence the amplified TCR beta libraries as 87-base-pair reads. Per the original workflow: Across the 600 to 700 repertoires, a later analysis counted roughly 77 million unique TCR beta chains, around 11 million of which were shared by at least two donors. Raw reads were error-corrected and collapsed into unique sequences with a nearest-neighbor algorithm that merged closely related sequences to remove PCR and sequencing errors. To assign V, D and J gene segments, CDR3 sequences were aligned to IMGT reference sequences. For a sequence to be retained, a match of at least six nucleotides to both a V gene segment and a J gene segment was required. A rearrangement was called productive if the CDR3 had no stop codons and remained in frame with V and J, and every other rearrangement was called non-productive. Following IMGT convention, CDR3 was defined as the stretch from the second conserved V-encoded cysteine to the conserved J-encoded phenylalanine. In an earlier analysis of 500 to 650 of the donors, sequences lacking an unambiguous match to a single V gene segment were excluded. An earlier analysis of almost 600 of the donors classified V segments as functional when productive rearrangements were above 56.7% and as segregating when the standard deviation between donors was above 5%. A statistical classification framework was developed to diagnose cytomegalovirus status using the catalog of TCR beta chain sequences. In a later analysis, TCR nucleotide sequences were compared against IMGT/GENE-DB human TR gene sequences so that V and J genes could be assigned. A later analysis assigned CDR3 sequences and most-parsimonious VDJ recombination scenarios with the TCRdist pipeline. In a later analysis, each TCR beta chain was defined by its CDR3 amino acid sequence together with its V-gene family, and reads lacking a unique V-gene family were excluded. In a later analysis, fewer than 600 highly shared, low-generation-probability nucleotide sequences were removed to address suspected cross-contamination and a sequencing artifact. For each public chain, a later analysis derived a clonal expansion index from normalized ranks of inferred template counts within each repertoire. A later analysis computed generation probabilities with a VDJ recombination model fitted to out-of-frame rearrangements, and checked the results against IGoR. A later analysis scored TCR-TCR, TCR-HLA and TCR-CMV co-occurrence with hypergeometric tests, applying a repertoire-size bias correction to TCR pairs. In a later analysis, false discovery rates were estimated by permuting HLA or CMV assignments 20 times. In a later analysis, co-occurring TCRs were grouped using DBSCAN, and TCRdist sequence similarity was added for clustering within HLA-allele-positive subsets. Repertoires with fewer than 30,000 or more than 120,000 public chains were left out of co-occurrence clustering, as were a handful of repertoires with anomalous nucleotide sharing. As stored in TCRdb, this immuneACCESS dataset retains in-frame rearrangements with V and J assigned. A fraction of the clones does not appear; measured against another copy, unresolved V genes explain less than half of the discrepancy, and the remainder lacks a known reason. The DNA was the basis for D and trimming; V, J and clone size are from that table. This sample gives under 150,000 clones in total; 64% of them show up just once. 2% to 3% of the sample goes to the ten largest clones.

From the cysteine up to the phenylalanine, the CDR3 has a length of 16 residues. Of the read, only the CDR3 DNA is kept; its 48 bases are in frame from base 1. CDR1 is given as LNHDA and CDR2 as SQIVND, both from the germline V gene (reference sequence). V is trimmed back by 3 bases and J by 4 bases, and the junction contains 5 bases that no gene match accounts for. Comments on this clone: Its antigen remains undetermined. No clone much larger than this one lies a single base away; base qualities are absent.

The cohort consisted of hundreds of healthy bone marrow donors. At the time of sampling, every cohort member was nominally healthy, though immune exposures that went unrecorded were likely present. The donor tested CMV seronegative, placing the donor among the 350 or so seronegative members of the cohort. A peripheral blood sample was collected from each donor, and TCR beta sequencing was performed on peripheral blood mononuclear cells. Genomic DNA was extracted from the blood cell samples with the Qiagen DNeasy Blood Extraction Kit. Sequencing input: PBMCs. The receptor was isolated from a woman between 40 and 50 years old in good health and CMV-seronegative. The rearranged segments are TRBV19 and TRBJ2-2; TRBD1 aligns with 10 central bases. CDR3 region: CASSINRDRGTGELFF. The DNA is TGTGCCAGTAGTATCAACCGGGACAGGGGCACCGGGGAGCTGTTTTTT. This CDR3, with the reference TRBV19 and TRBJ2-2 proteins standing in past its ends, gives the full variable domain DGGITQSPKYLFRKEGQNVTLSCEQNLNHDAMYWYRQDPGQGLRLIYYSQIVNDFQKGDIAEGYSVSREKKESFPLTVTSAQKNPTAFYLCASSINRDRGTGELFFGEGSRLTVL.